This passage covers 11 T cell receptor beta chains from one sample sequenced in a study of T cell responses to AZD1222 COVID-19 vaccine. The protocol was immunoSEQ multiplex PCR, while the TCRdb copy is restricted to in-frame clones and leaves out a portion. In the table there are over 150,000 clones, roughly nine tenths of which are singletons. The sequencing used peripheral blood, collected on day 0 of AZD1222 vaccination. The receptors derive from an adult in good health.

V gene TRBV21-1 combines with J gene TRBJ2-5. TRBV21-1 is a pseudogene locus. The CDR3 is 17 amino acids. The CDR3 sequence: CAIPSHRRRPIQETQYF. The CDR3 DNA sequence: TGTGCCATTCCCTCTCATCGCCGCAGACCTATTCAAGAGACCCAGTACTTC.

V gene TRBV2 combines with J gene TRBJ2-7; no definite D call. The CDR3 is 14 amino acids. CDR1 is SNHLY, CDR2 FYNNEI, per germline. Trimming left V 1 base short and J 3 bases short, with 10 bases between. The CDR3 DNA sequence: TGTGCCAGCAGTGAAGGCCAGTCCTTCTACGAGCAGTACTTC. This translates into CASSEGQSFYEQYF.

The rearrangement joins TRBV5-4 to TRBJ2-1; 11 nucleotides line up with TRBD2. CDR1 is SGHNT, CDR2 YYREEE, per germline (reference sequence). V lost 5 bases, J lost 6 bases, and 7 bases stayed unmatched. This CDR3 is built from 15 residues. The CDR3 protein is CASSLQGLAGNEQFF. In nucleotides, the CDR3 is TGTGCCAGCAGTCTTCAAGGACTAGCGGGCAATGAGCAGTTCTTC.

V is TRBV5-4 and J is TRBJ1-2, with no clear D. V was clipped by 5 bases and J by 5 bases, with 16 bases between them. The CDR3 covers 14 residues. Germline V gene sequence: CDR1 SGHNT, CDR2 YYREEE (reference sequence). The CDR3 DNA sequence: TGTGCCAGCAGTTACGAAACCTTCCGATATGGCTACACCTTC. Protein product: CASSYETFRYGYTF.

This chain joins TRBV25-1 and TRBJ1-1; 8 positions match TRBD1. Looked up from germline, CDR1 is MGHDK and CDR2 is SYGVNS. CDR3 length equals 16 residues. The V segment lost 5 bases and the J segment 0 bases; nucleotides outside the gene matches: 8. The CDR3 DNA reads as TGTGCCAGCAGTAAAAGGGGACAGGCAATGAACACTGAAGCTTTCTTT. It translates to CASSKRGQAMNTEAFF.

The V gene is TRBV13, the J gene TRBJ1-5; D is uncertain. V lost 0 bases, J lost 2 bases, and 5 bases lay in between. Looked up from germline, CDR1 is PRHDT and CDR2 is FYEKMQ (reference sequence). This CDR3 has 14 amino acids. The CDR3 reads CASSLGPGNQPQHF. The CDR3 coding sequence is TGTGCCAGCAGCTTAGGTCCAGGCAATCAGCCCCAGCATTTT.

The chain is built from TRBV7-6 and TRBJ1-1, with TRBD1 as a possible D gene (5 bases). Germline loops: CDR1 SGHVS, CDR2 FNYEAQ. The CDR3 has 14 residues. Trimming pared 4 bases from V and 7 bases from J, leaving 16 bases between. CDR3 in DNA: TGTGCCAGCAGCTCCCATACCTATCAGGGTGAAGCTTTCTTT. Amino acid sequence: CASSSHTYQGEAFF. Combining the CDR3 with reference TRBV7-6 and TRBJ1-1 gives the whole variable domain GAGVSQSPRYKVTKRGQDVALRCDPISGHVSLYWYRQALGQGPEFLTYFNYEAQQDKSGLPNDRFSAERPEGSISTLTIQRTEQRDSAMYRCASSSHTYQGEAFFGQGTRLTVV.

This chain links TRBV5-8 with TRBJ2-7, with TRBD2 identical over 14 bases. CDR1 and CDR2 (germline): SGHTS, YDEGEE. The V segment lost 2 bases and the J segment 5 bases; nucleotides outside the gene matches: 6. This CDR3 is built from 16 residues. The CDR3 DNA follows: TGTGCCAGCAGCTTCCCCGGGACTAGCGGGGGTCACGAGCAGTACTTC. This sequence encodes CASSFPGTSGGHEQYF.

The gene calls are TRBV2 and TRBJ2-5; no clear D gene. This CDR3 has 10 residues. V was trimmed by 8 bases and J by 7 bases, leaving 8 bases between them. Germline V gene lookup returns CDR1 SNHLY and CDR2 FYNNEI. The CDR3 reads CASGPRTQYF. The CDR3 bases are TGTGCCAGCGGACCGCGGACCCAGTACTTC. Complete variable domain (other parts from reference TRBV2 and TRBJ2-5): EPEVTQTPSHQVTQMGQEVILRCVPISNHLYFYWYRQILGQKVEFLVSFYNNEISEKSEIFDDQFSVERPDGSNFTLKIRSTKLEDSAMYFCASGPRTQYFGPGTRLLVL.

The chain is built from TRBV27 and TRBJ2-6; 9 bases line up with TRBD1. V gave up 6 bases and J gave up 0 bases; unmatched junction bases: 6. CDR3 size: 17 residues. The germline CDR1 and CDR2 sequences are MNHEY and SMNVEV (reference sequence). The CDR3: CASRGDRVSSGANVLTF. In nucleotides, the CDR3 is TGTGCCAGCAGAGGGGACAGGGTGAGCTCTGGGGCCAACGTCCTGACTTTC.

This rearrangement joins TRBV27 to TRBJ1-1; 8 bases align to TRBD1. CDR3 length: 17 amino acids. Trimming removed 4 bases from V and 5 bases from J; junction bases left unmatched: 15. Germline CDR1 reads MNHEY; CDR2 reads SMNVEV (reference sequence). CDR3 protein: CASSWGGQDDLRTEAFF. As DNA, the CDR3 is TGTGCCAGCAGTTGGGGGGGACAGGACGACTTGAGGACTGAAGCTTTCTTT.